Given below is one T cell receptor beta chain in context. No antigen is known for it. Sequencing was performed with immunoSEQ multiplex PCR; in TCRdb, only in-frame clones are kept and a portion is missing. The sample comprises tens of thousands of clones, about 91% of which are singletons, and 2.6% rests with the top ten. The CDR3 sequence is 16 residues long. V dropped 1 base and J dropped 2; count of bases not matched to a gene: 5. Per germline, CDR1 KGHSH and CDR2 LQKENI. These data belong to a study of a mutant IDH1 vaccine in newly diagnosed glioma. Looking at the study overall: Patients had received radiotherapy, temozolomide, or both previously, most receiving both.

The time point here: baseline, week 1 (first vaccination visit). Treatment described: pre-vaccination baseline after standard-of-care therapy. Each donor presented with a new WHO grade 3 or 4 astrocytoma that tested IDH1-mutant and showed ATRX loss. Broader study findings: Top peripheral T cell clonotype shifts appeared unrelated to pseudoprogression. Immune responses arising from the vaccine appeared in 90% to 95% of patients.

This material consisted of PBMCs, taken from a glioma patient treated with radiotherapy, temozolomide or both. The receptor's source is a middle-aged man with glioma. The gene calls are TRBV18 and TRBJ2-4, with 7 positions matching TRBD1. The CDR3 region is CASSPRQGSTKNIQYF. The CDR3 coding sequence is TGTGCCAGCTCACCACGACAGGGTTCTACCAAAAACATTCAGTACTTC.